Below, 16 T cell receptor beta chains from the same sample are listed, as sequenced in a study of cytomegalovirus exposure and HLA in healthy donors. The PCR made use of 60 Vbeta and 13 Jbeta primers. TCRdb's copy holds only in-frame clones and misses some; the assay was immunoSEQ multiplex PCR. The sample shows 95,000 to 150,000 clones, 55% to 75% of them seen only once. Sequencing was done on a sample of PBMCs. The receptors stem from a woman between 35 and 50 years old in good health and CMV-seropositive.

This rearrangement joins TRBV11-2 to TRBJ2-7; D may be TRBD2 (6 bases). Germline CDR1 reads SGHAT; CDR2 reads FQNNGV. This CDR3 has 14 amino acids. Trimming stripped 0 bases from V and 6 bases from J, with 12 bases between. CDR3 nucleotides: TGTGCCAGCAGCTTAGAGGGGGGTCGTCGCGAGCAGTACTTC. Amino acid sequence: CASSLEGGRREQYF.

The V call is TRBV7-3, the J call TRBJ2-1; 11 bases match TRBD2. With V trimmed by 4 bases and J by 9 bases, 5 bases remained unmatched. Looked up from germline, CDR1 is SGHTA and CDR2 is FQGTGA. The CDR3 contains 14 residues. CDR3 protein: CASSSLAGGSEQFF. Here the CDR3 DNA reads TGTGCCAGCAGCTCTCTAGCGGGGGGTTCTGAGCAGTTCTTC.

This chain uses TRBV4-3 with TRBJ1-2; D is perhaps TRBD1 (5 bases). The V and J ends lost 4 bases and 1 base respectively, with 13 bases between them. The CDR3 extends over 15 amino acids. Germline CDR1 LGHNA, CDR2 YSLEER. CDR3 DNA sequence: TGCGCCAGCAGCCTCTCGACAGTAATTAACTATGGCTACACCTTC. Amino acids: CASSLSTVINYGYTF.

The chain recombines TRBV7-3 with TRBJ2-1; 13 bases align to TRBD2. Per germline, CDR1 SGHTA and CDR2 FQGTGA. The CDR3 totals 15 residues. Germline trimming cut 4 bases from V and 3 bases from J; bases unmatched to any gene: 0. The CDR3 coding sequence is TGTGCCAGCAGCTGGACTAGCGGGAGCTACAATGAGCAGTTCTTC. Translation gives CASSWTSGSYNEQFF.

V usage is TRBV7-2 and J usage is TRBJ2-7; no clear D gene. V lost 2 bases and J 4 bases, leaving 6 bases between the germline ends. Germline V gene lookup returns CDR1 SGHTA and CDR2 FQGNSA. This CDR3 region has 12 residues. The DNA for the CDR3 is TGTGCCAGCAGCTTAAATTCGTACGAGCAGTACTTC. It yields the protein CASSLNSYEQYF.

The CDR3 spells CASSRQGGANTGELFF. In DNA, the CDR3 is TGTGCCAGCAGCCGCCAGGGGGGCGCGAACACCGGGGAGCTGTTTTTT. The V call is TRBV7-8, the J call TRBJ2-2; a possible D gene is TRBD1 (7 bases). The CDR3 loop spans 16 amino acids. The germline V gene encodes CDR1 SGHVS and CDR2 FQNEAQ. V was shortened by 5 bases and J by 0 bases, with 13 bases between the two germline ends.

This chain connects TRBV15 to TRBJ1-1, with 7 bases identical to TRBD1. The CDR3 sequence is 15 residues long. CDR1 is LNHNV, CDR2 YYDKDF, per germline (reference sequence). V lost 0 bases, J lost 11 bases, and 12 bases stayed unmatched. The CDR3 protein is CATSRDRAGGDYAFF. In nucleotides, the CDR3 is TGTGCCACCAGCAGAGATCGGGCAGGGGGAGATTATGCTTTCTTT. Filled out from reference TRBV15 and TRBJ1-1, the complete variable domain reads DAMVIQNPRYQVTQFGKPVTLSCSQTLNHNVMYWYQQKSSQAPKLLFHYYDKDFNNEADTPDNFQSRRPNTSFCFLDIRSPGLGDTAMYLCATSRDRAGGDYAFFGQGTRLTVV.

This clone appeared a few times. This chain uses TRBV19 with TRBJ1-2; weak D call: TRBD1 (5 bases). Looked up from germline, CDR1 is LNHDA and CDR2 is SQIVND (reference sequence). The CDR3 is made up of 14 amino acids. Trimming left V 4 bases short and J 4 bases short, with 13 bases between. The CDR3 sequence is CASSTDAGGYGYTF. The CDR3 region has the DNA TGTGCCAGTAGTACGGACGCCGGGGGCTATGGCTACACCTTC.

V is TRBV6-5 and J is TRBJ1-4, with D maybe TRBD1 (6 bases). This CDR3 has 13 residues. The germline V gene has CDR1 MNHEY and CDR2 SVGAGI. Trimming stripped 3 bases from V and 8 bases from J, with 10 bases between. CDR3 nucleotide sequence: TGTGCCAGCAGTTATGCAGGGGAAGAAAAACTGTTTTTT. This gives the protein CASSYAGEEKLFF.

The chain joins TRBV4-3 to TRBJ1-1, with D perhaps matching TRBD1 (5 bases). There are 15 residues in the CDR3. Germline values: CDR1 LGHNA, CDR2 YSLEER. Trimming shortened V by 1 base and J by 3 bases, and 12 bases separated the two germline ends. CDR3 region: CASSQGAGGYTEAFF. The DNA of the CDR3 is TGCGCCAGCAGCCAAGGGGCCGGGGGATACACTGAAGCTTTCTTT.

This clone was observed a handful of times. The gene calls are TRBV4-1 and TRBJ2-7; 10 bases map to TRBD2. Germline V gene sequence: CDR1 MGHRA, CDR2 YSYEKL. The V gene end was trimmed by 0 bases and the J gene end by 3 bases; junction bases not matched to a gene: 5. The CDR3 has 16 amino acids. The CDR3 spells CASSQDPSGRGYEQYF. The CDR3 nucleotides read TGCGCCAGCAGCCAAGATCCGAGCGGGAGGGGCTACGAGCAGTACTTC.

This clone has only one observation. CDR3 sequence reads: CASSFQGYYGYTF. The CDR3 DNA reads as TGTGCCAGCAGCTTCCAGGGGTACTATGGCTACACCTTC. J is TRBJ1-2 and V is TRBV5-4, with a weak D call TRBD1 (6 bases). V was clipped by 2 bases and J by 3 bases, with 8 bases between them. This CDR3 spans 13 amino acids. CDR1 is SGHNT and CDR2 is YYREEE in the germline V gene (reference sequence).

V usage is TRBV7-2 and J usage is TRBJ1-2; no reliable D call. The CDR3 length is 15 residues. Trimming took off 5 bases at V and 4 bases at J, with 17 bases between the two ends. CDR1 is SGHTA and CDR2 is FQGNSA in the germline V gene. The CDR3 nucleotides are TGTGCCAGCAGCCAGACGGAGACTTCTTTCTATGGCTACACCTTC. Translation gives CASSQTETSFYGYTF.

The CDR3 loop reads CASSLLPSGATGELFF. CDR3 coding DNA: TGCGCCAGCAGCTTGCTTCCTAGCGGGGCCACCGGGGAGCTGTTTTTT. The J gene is TRBJ2-2, the V gene TRBV5-1; the match to TRBD2 covers 9 bases. V lost 1 base to trimming and J lost 4 bases; unmatched junction nucleotides: 5. Per germline, CDR1 SGHRS and CDR2 YFSETQ. The CDR3 totals 16 residues.

The chain carries TRBV2 and TRBJ2-6, with a weak D call TRBD1 (5 bases). Germline V lookup: CDR1 SNHLY, CDR2 FYNNEI. The V end lost 6 bases, the J end lost 0 bases, and 9 bases lay between the germline ends. The CDR3 covers 15 residues. CDR3 sequence: CASSHRSSGANVLTF. CDR3 DNA: TGTGCCAGCAGCCACAGGAGCTCTGGGGCCAACGTCCTGACTTTC.

Here the CDR3 reads CASSLEVGNTEAFF. The CDR3, as DNA: TGTGCCAGCAGCTTAGAAGTCGGGAACACTGAAGCTTTCTTT. The rearrangement links TRBV7-2 to TRBJ1-1, with D unclear. Germline V gene sequence: CDR1 SGHTA, CDR2 FQGNSA. Trimming removed 1 base at V and 1 base at J, with 7 bases between. The CDR3 contains 14 residues.